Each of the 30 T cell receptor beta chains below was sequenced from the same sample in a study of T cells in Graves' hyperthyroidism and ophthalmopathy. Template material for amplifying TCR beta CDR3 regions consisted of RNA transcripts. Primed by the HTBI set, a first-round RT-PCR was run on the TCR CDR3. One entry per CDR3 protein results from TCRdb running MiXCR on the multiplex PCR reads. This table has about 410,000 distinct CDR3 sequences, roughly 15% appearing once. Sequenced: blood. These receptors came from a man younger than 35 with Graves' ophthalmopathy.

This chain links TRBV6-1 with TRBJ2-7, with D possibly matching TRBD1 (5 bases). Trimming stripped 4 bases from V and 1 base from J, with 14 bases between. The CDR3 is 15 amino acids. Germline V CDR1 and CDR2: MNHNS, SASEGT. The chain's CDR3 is CASSAPQGSSYEQYF. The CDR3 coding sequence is TGTGCCAGCAGTGCCCCCCAGGGAAGTTCCTACGAGCAGTACTTC.

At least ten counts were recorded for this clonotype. CDR3: CASSERSQGNEKLFF. CDR3 coding DNA: TGTGCCAGCAGTGAAAGGTCCCAGGGTAATGAAAAACTGTTTTTT. V is TRBV2 and J is TRBJ1-4; D is perhaps TRBD1 (5 bases). The CDR3 is made up of 15 amino acids. Between the trimmed V and J ends, which lost 2 bases and 4 bases, there was a span of 11 bases. Germline CDR1 SNHLY, CDR2 FYNNEI.

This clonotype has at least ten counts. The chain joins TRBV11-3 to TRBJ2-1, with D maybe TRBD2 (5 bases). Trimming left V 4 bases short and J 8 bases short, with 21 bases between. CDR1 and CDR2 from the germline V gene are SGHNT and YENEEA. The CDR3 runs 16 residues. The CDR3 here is CASSSRAVASFHEQFF. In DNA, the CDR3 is TGTGCCAGCAGCTCTCGGGCAGTGGCTAGCTTCCATGAGCAGTTCTTC.

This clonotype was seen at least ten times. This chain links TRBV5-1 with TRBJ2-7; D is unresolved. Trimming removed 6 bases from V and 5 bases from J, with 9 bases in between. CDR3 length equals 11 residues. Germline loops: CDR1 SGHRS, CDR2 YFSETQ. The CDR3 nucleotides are TGCGCCAGCACCCCCGGTGACGAGCAGTACTTC. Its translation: CASTPGDEQYF.

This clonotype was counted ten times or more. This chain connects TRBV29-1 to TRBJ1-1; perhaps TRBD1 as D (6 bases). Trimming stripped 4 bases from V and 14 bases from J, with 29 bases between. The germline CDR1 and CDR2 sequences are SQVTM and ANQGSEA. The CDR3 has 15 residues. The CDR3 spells CSVVQGKRVLGERFF. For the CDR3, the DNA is TGCAGCGTTGTACAGGGAAAACGTGTTCTGGGGGAAAGATTCTTT.

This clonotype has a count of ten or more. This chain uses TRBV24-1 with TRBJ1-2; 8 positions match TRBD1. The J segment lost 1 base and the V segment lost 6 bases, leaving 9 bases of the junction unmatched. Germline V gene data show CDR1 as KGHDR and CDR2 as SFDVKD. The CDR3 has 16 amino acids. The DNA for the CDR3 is TGTGCCACCAGTACCCACTTGACAGGGGATAACTATGGCTACACCTTC. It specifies CATSTHLTGDNYGYTF.

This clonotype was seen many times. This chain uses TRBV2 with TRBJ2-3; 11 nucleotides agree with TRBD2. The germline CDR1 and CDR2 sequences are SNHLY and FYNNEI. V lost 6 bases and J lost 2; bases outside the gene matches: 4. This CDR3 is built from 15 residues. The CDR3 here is CASRGTSGFTDTQYF. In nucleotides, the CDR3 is TGTGCCAGCAGGGGGACTAGCGGATTCACAGATACGCAGTATTTT.

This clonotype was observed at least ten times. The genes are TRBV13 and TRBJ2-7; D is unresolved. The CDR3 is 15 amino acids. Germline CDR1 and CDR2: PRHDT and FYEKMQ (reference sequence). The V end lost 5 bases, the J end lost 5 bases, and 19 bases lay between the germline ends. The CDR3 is CASSTRTSPVDEQYF. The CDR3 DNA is TGTGCCAGCAGCACCAGGACCTCCCCCGTCGACGAGCAGTACTTC.

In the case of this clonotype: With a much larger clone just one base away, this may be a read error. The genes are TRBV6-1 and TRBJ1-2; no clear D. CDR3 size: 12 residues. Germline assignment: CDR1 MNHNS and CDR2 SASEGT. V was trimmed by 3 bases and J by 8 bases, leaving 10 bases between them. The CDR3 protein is CASSDGYEGYTF. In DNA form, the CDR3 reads TGTGCCAGCAGTGACGGCTATGAGGGCTACACCTTC.

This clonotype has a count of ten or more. CDR3 nucleotide sequence: TGTGCCAGCAGCCGAGGACAGGGGGCTGAAAAACTGTTTTTT. It specifies CASSRGQGAEKLFF. This chain joins TRBV7-8 and TRBJ1-4; 11 bases line up with TRBD1. The CDR3 loop spans 14 amino acids. Germline CDR1 reads SGHVS; CDR2 reads FQNEAQ. The ends lost 5 bases at V and 7 bases at J; junction bases unmatched: 3.

The CDR3 coding sequence is TGTGCCAGCAGCTTGCGGCTGGGAAACACCATATATTTT. Translating it yields CASSLRLGNTIYF. This chain links TRBV7-8 with TRBJ1-3; D unclear. V lost 3 bases and J lost 4, with 7 bases in between. This CDR3 has 13 residues. In germline, CDR1 is SGHVS, CDR2 FQNEAQ.

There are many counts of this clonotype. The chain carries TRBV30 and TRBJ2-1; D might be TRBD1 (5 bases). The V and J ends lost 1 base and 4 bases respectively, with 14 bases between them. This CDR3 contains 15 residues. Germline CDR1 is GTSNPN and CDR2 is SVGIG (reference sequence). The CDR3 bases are TGTGCCTGGAGTGGAGCCTGGGGCGCTTACAATGAGCAGTTCTTC. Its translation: CAWSGAWGAYNEQFF.

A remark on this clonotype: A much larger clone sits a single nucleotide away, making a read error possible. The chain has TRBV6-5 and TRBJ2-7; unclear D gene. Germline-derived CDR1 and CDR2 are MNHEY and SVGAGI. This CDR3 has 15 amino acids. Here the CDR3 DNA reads TGTGCCAGCACTTACTCCACTTCGAACCTCTACGAGCAGTACTTC. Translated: CASTYSTSNLYEQYF.

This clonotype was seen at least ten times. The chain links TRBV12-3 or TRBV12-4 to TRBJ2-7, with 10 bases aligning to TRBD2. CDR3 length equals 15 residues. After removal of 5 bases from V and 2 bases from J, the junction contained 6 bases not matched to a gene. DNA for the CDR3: TGTGCCAGCAGTCTGCGGACTAGCGGAACCTACGAGCAGTACTTC. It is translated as CASSLRTSGTYEQYF.

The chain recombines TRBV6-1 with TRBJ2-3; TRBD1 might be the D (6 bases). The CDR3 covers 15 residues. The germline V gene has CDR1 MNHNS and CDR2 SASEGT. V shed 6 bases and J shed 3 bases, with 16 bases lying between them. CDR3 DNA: TGTGCCAGCAGCCTCACTCGGACAGAAACAGATACGCAGTATTTT. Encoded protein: CASSLTRTETDTQYF.

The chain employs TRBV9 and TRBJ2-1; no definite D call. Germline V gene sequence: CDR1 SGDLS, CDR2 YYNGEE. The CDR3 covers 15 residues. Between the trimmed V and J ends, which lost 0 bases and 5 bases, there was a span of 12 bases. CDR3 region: CASSVGLKGNNEQFF. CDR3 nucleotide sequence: TGTGCCAGCAGCGTAGGACTGAAAGGGAACAATGAGCAGTTCTTC.

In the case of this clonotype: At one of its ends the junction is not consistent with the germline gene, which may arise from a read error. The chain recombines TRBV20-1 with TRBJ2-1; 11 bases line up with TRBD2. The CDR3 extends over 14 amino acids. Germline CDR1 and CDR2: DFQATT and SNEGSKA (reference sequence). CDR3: CSATGTSGNNAQFF. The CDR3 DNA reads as TGCAGTGCTACCGGGACTAGCGGAAACAATGCGCAGTTCTTC.

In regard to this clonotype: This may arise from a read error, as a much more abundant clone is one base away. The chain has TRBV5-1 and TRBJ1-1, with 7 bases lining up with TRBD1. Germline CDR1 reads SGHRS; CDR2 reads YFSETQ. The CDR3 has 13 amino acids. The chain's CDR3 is CASNSGGATVAFF. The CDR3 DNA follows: TGCGCCAGCAACTCAGGGGGGGCAACTGTAGCTTTCTTT.

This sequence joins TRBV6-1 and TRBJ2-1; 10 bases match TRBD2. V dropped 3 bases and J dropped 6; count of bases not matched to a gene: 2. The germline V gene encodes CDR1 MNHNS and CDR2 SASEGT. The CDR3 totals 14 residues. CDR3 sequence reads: CASSEIAGGNEQFF. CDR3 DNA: TGTGCCAGCAGTGAGATAGCGGGGGGCAATGAGCAGTTCTTC.

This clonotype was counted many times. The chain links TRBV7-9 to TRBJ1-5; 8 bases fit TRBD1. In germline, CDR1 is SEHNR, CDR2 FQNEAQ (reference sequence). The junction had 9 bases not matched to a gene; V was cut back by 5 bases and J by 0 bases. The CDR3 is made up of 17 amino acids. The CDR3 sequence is CASSRGTGDYSNQPQHF. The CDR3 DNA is TGTGCCAGCAGCCGCGGGACAGGAGATTATAGCAATCAGCCCCAGCATTTT.

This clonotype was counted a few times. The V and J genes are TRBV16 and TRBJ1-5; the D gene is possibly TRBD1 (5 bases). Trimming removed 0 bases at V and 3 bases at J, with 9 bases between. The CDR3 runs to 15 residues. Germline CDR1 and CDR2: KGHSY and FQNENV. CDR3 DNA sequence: TGTGCCAGCAGCCAATCGGGGCAGGCCAATCAGCCCCAGCATTTT. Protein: CASSQSGQANQPQHF.

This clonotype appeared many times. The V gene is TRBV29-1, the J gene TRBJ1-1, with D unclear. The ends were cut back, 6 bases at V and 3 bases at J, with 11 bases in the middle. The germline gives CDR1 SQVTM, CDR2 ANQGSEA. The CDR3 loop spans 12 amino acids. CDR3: CSVRSGDTEAFF. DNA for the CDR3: TGCAGCGTCCGCAGTGGGGACACTGAAGCTTTCTTT. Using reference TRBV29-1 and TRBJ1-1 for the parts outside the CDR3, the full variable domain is SAVISQKPSRDICQRGTSLTIQCQVDSQVTMMFWYRQQPGQSLTLIATANQGSEATYESGFVIDKFPISRPNLTFSTLTVSNMSPEDSSIYLCSVRSGDTEAFFGQGTRLTVV.

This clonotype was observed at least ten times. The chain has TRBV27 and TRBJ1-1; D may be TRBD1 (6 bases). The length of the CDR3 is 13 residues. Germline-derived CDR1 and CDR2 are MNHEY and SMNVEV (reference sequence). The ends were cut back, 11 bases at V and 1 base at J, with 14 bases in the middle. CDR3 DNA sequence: TGTGCCTTAGACAGGCGCGCGAACACTGAAGCTTTCTTT. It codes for CALDRRANTEAFF.

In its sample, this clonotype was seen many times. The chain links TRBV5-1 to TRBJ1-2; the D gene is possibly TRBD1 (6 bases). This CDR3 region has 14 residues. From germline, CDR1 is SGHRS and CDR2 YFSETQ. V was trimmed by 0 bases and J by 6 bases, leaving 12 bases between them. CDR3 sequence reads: CASSLETGPDGYTF. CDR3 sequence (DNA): TGCGCCAGCAGCTTGGAGACAGGCCCCGATGGCTACACCTTC.

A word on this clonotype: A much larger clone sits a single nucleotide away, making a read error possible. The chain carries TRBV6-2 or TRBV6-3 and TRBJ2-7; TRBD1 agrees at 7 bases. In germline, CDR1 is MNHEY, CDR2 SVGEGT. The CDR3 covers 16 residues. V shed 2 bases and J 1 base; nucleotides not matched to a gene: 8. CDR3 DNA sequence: TGTGCCAGCAGTTACAGCGACAGGGTAGGGTCCTACGAGCAGTACTTC. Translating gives CASSYSDRVGSYEQYF.

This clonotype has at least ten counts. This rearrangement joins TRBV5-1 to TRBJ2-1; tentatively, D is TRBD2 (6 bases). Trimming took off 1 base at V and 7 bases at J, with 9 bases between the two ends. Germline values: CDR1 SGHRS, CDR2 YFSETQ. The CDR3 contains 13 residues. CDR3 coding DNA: TGCGCCAGCAGCTTGATTAGCGGAAATGAGCAGTTCTTC. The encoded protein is CASSLISGNEQFF.

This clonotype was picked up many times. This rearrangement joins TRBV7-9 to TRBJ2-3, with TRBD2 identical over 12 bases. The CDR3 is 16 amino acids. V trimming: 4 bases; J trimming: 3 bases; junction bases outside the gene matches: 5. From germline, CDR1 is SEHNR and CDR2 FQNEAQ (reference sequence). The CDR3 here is CASSSWTSGATDTQYF. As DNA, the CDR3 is TGTGCCAGCAGCTCTTGGACTAGCGGGGCTACAGATACGCAGTATTTT.

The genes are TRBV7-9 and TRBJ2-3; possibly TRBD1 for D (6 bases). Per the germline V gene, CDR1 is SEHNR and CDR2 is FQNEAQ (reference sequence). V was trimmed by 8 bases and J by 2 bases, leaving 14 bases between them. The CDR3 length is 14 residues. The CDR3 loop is CASGLGQLTDTQYF. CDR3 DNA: TGTGCCAGCGGCCTAGGACAGCTCACAGATACGCAGTATTTT.

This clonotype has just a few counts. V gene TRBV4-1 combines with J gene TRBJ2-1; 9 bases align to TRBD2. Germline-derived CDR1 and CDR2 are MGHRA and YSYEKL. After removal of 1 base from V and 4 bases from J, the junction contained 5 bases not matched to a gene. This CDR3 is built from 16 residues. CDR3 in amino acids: CASSQVQLAGYNEQFF. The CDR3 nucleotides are TGCGCCAGCAGCCAAGTTCAGCTAGCGGGGTACAATGAGCAGTTCTTC.

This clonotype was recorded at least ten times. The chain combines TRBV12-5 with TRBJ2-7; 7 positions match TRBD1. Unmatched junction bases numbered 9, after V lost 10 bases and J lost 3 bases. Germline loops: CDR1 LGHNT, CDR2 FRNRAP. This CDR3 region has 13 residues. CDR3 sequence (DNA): TGTGCTATATCTCCGACAGGGATCTACGAGCAGTACTTC. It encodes CAISPTGIYEQYF.